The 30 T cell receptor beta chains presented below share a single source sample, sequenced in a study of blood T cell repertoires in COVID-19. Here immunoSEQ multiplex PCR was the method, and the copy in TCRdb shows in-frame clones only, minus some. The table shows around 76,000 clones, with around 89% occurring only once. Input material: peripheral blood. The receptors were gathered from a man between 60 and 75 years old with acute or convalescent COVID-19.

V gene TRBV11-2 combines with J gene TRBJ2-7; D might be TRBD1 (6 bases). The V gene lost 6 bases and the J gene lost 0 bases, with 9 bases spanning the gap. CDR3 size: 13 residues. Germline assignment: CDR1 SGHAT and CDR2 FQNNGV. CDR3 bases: TGTGCCAGCAGTCGGACAGTCTCCTACGAGCAGTACTTC. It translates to CASSRTVSYEQYF.

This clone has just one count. CDR3 sequence: CAISESGSGGADTQYF. The CDR3 DNA reads TGTGCCATCAGTGAGTCTGGTAGCGGGGGGGCGGATACGCAGTATTTT. The chain has TRBV10-3 and TRBJ2-3; TRBD2 agrees at 11 bases. V was pared by 0 bases and J by 6 bases, with 5 bases of the junction left unmatched. The CDR3 spans 16 residues. Germline values: CDR1 ENHRY, CDR2 SYGVKD.

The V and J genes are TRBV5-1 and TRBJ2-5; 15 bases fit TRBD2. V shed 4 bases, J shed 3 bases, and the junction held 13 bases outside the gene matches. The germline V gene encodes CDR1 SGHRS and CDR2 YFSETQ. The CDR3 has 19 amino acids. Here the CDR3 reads CASSPRVPGLAGGKETQYF. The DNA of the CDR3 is TGCGCCAGCAGCCCACGCGTACCGGGACTAGCGGGGGGCAAAGAGACCCAGTACTTC.

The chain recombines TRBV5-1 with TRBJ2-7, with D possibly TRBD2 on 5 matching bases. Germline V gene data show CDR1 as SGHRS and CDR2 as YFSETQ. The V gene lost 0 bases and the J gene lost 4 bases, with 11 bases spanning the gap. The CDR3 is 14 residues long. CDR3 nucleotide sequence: TGCGCCAGCAGCTTGGATGCCAGGAGGTACGAGCAGTACTTC. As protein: CASSLDARRYEQYF.

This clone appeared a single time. CDR3 bases: TGTGCCAGCAGCTTGCGTTGGAGTAGCGAAGAGACCCAGTACTTC. Translated: CASSLRWSSEETQYF. This chain uses TRBV5-6 with TRBJ2-5; D perhaps matches TRBD2 (5 bases). The length of the CDR3 is 15 residues. Germline CDR1 is SGHDT and CDR2 is YYEEEE. V dropped 1 base and J dropped 3 bases, with 13 bases sitting between them.

CDR3 region: CASRRSQGAIDNSPLHF. The CDR3 DNA reads TGTGCCAGCAGGCGATCTCAGGGGGCTATCGATAATTCACCCCTCCACTTT. The V call is TRBV6-6, the J call TRBJ1-6; TRBD1 agrees at 8 bases. The junction had 12 bases not matched to a gene; V was cut back by 6 bases and J by 5 bases. Looked up from germline, CDR1 is MNHNY and CDR2 is SVGAGI (reference sequence). The length of the CDR3 is 17 residues.

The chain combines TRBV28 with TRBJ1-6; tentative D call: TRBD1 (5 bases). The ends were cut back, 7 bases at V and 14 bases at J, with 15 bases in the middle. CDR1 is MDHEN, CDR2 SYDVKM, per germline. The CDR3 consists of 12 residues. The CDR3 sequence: CASKQGSFALHF. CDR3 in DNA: TGTGCCAGCAAGCAGGGATCTTTTGCCCTCCACTTT.

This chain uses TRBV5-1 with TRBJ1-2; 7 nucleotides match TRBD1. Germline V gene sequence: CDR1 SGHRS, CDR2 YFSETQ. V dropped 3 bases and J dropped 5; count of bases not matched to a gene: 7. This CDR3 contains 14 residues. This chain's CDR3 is CASSWGTDPYGYTF. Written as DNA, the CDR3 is TGCGCCAGCAGCTGGGGGACAGATCCATATGGCTACACCTTC.

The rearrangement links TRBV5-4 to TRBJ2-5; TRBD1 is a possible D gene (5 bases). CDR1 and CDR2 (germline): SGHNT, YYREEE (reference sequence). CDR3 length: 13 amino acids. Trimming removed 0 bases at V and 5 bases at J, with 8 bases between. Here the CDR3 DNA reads TGTGCCAGCAGCTTGGTCTGGGGCGAGACCCAGTACTTC. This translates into CASSLVWGETQYF.

The DNA for the CDR3 is TGTGCCAGCAGTACCGGACTAGCGAGCACAGATACGCAGTATTTT. This gives the protein CASSTGLASTDTQYF. The chain uses TRBV6-5 and TRBJ2-3, with 9 bases that match TRBD2. The J segment lost 0 bases and the V segment lost 5 bases, leaving 3 bases of the junction unmatched. Germline V gives CDR1 MNHEY, CDR2 SVGAGI. The CDR3 spans 15 residues.

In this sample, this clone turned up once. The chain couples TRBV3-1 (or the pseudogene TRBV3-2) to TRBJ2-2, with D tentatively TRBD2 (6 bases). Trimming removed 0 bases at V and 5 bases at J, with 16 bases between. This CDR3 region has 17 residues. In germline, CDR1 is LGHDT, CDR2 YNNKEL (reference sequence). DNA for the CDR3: TGTGCCAGCAGCCAAGAAGGGAGCTCTAGCGCAACCGGGGAGCTGTTTTTT. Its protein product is CASSQEGSSSATGELFF.

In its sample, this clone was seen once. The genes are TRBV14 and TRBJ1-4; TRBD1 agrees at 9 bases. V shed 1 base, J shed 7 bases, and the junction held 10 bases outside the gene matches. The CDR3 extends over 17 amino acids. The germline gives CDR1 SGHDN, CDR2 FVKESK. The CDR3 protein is CASSQGRRDRVVEKLFF. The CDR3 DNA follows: TGTGCCAGCAGCCAAGGACGAAGGGACAGGGTTGTTGAAAAACTGTTTTTT.

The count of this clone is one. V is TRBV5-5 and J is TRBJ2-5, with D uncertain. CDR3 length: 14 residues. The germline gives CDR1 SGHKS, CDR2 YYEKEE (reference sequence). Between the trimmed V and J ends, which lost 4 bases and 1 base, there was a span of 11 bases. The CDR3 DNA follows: TGTGCCAGCAGCGCGAGCACAGCCCAAGAGACCCAGTACTTC. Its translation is CASSASTAQETQYF.

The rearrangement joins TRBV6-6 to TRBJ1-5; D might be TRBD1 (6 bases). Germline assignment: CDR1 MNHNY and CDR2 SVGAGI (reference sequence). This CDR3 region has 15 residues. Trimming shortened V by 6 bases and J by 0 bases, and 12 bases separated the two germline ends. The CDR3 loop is CASRSGTNSNQPQHF. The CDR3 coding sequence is TGTGCCAGCAGATCCGGGACAAATAGCAATCAGCCCCAGCATTTT.

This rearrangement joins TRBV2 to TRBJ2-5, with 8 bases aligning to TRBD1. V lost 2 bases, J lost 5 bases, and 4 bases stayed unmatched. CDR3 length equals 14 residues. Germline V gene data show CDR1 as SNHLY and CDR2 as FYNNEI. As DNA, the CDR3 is TGTGCCAGCAGTGAACAGGGGGCGAGTGAGACCCAGTACTTC. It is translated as CASSEQGASETQYF.

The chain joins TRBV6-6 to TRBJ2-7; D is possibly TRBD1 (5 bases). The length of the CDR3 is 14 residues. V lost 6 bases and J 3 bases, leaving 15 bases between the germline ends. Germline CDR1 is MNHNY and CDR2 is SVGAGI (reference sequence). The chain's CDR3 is CASSLVGVGYEQYF. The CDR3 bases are TGTGCCAGCAGCTTGGTAGGGGTTGGCTACGAGCAGTACTTC.

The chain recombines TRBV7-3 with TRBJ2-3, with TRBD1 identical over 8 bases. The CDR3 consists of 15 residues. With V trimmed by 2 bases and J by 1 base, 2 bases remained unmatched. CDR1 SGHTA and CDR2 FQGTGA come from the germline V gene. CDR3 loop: CASSLQGAGTDTQYF. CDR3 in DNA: TGTGCCAGCAGCTTACAGGGGGCAGGCACAGATACGCAGTATTTT.

CDR3 coding DNA: TGCGCCAGCAGCTTGGATAGGACAGGGACTAATTCACCCCTCCACTTT. Amino acid sequence: CASSLDRTGTNSPLHF. The chain has TRBV5-1 and TRBJ1-6, with TRBD1 matching over 8 bases. CDR1 is SGHRS and CDR2 is YFSETQ in the germline V gene. Trimming at V came to 0 bases and at J to 6 bases, leaving 5 bases not matched to a gene. This CDR3 contains 16 residues. The variable domain in full, completed from reference TRBV5-1 and TRBJ1-6, reads KAGVTQTPRYLIKTRGQQVTLSCSPISGHRSVSWYQQTPGQGLQFLFEYFSETQRNKGNFPGRFSGRQFSNSRSEMNVSTLELGDSALYLCASSLDRTGTNSPLHFGNGTRLTVT.

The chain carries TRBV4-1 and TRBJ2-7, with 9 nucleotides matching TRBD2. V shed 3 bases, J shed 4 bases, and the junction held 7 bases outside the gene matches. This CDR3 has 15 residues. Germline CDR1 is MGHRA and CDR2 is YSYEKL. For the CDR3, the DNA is TGCGCCAGCAGCCAGCAAGCGGGAGGTATATACGAGCAGTACTTC. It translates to CASSQQAGGIYEQYF.

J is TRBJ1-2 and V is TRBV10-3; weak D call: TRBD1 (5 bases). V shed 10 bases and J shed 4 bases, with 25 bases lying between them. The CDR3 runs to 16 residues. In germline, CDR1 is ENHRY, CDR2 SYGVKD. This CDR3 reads CATQSVGTEGVYGYTF. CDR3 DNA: TGTGCCACGCAGAGTGTTGGGACGGAGGGTGTCTATGGCTACACCTTC.

CDR3 protein: CASSQERNRVNTEAFF. The CDR3 bases are TGCGCCAGCAGCCAAGAACGGAACAGGGTGAACACTGAAGCTTTCTTT. The chain is built from TRBV4-1 and TRBJ1-1; D is perhaps TRBD1 (6 bases). The CDR3 spans 16 residues. Deletions cut 0 bases from V and 0 bases from J, with 11 bases between. CDR1 and CDR2 from the germline V gene are MGHRA and YSYEKL.

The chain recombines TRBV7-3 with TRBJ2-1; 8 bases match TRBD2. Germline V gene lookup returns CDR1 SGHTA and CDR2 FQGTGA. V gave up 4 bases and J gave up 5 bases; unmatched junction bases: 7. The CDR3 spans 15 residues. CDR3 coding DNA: TGTGCCAGCAGCTCCACTAGCGGCCAAAACAATGAGCAGTTCTTC. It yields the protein CASSSTSGQNNEQFF.

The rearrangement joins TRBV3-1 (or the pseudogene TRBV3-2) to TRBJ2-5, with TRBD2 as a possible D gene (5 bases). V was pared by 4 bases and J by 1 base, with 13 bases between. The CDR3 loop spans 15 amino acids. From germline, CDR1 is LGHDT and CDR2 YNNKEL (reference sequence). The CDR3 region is CASSPVIATQETQYF. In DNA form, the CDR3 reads TGTGCCAGCAGCCCCGTCATAGCGACCCAAGAGACCCAGTACTTC.

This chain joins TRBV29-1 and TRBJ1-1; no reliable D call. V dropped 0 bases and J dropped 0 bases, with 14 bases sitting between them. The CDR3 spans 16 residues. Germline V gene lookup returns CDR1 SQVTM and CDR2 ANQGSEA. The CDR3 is CSVEDAWASLNTEAFF. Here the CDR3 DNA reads TGCAGCGTTGAAGATGCTTGGGCCTCTTTGAACACTGAAGCTTTCTTT. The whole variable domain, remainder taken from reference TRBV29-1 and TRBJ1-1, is SAVISQKPSRDICQRGTSLTIQCQVDSQVTMMFWYRQQPGQSLTLIATANQGSEATYESGFVIDKFPISRPNLTFSTLTVSNMSPEDSSIYLCSVEDAWASLNTEAFFGQGTRLTVV.

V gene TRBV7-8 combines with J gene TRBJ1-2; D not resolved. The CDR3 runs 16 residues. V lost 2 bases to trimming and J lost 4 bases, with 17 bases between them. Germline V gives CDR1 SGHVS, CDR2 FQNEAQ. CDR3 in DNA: TGTGCCAGCAGCTTACTCGTGAAGGCGCGACTCTATGGCTACACCTTC. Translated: CASSLLVKARLYGYTF. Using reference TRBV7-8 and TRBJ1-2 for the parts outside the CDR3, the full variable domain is GAGVSQSPRYKVAKRGQDVALRCDPISGHVSLFWYQQALGQGPEFLTYFQNEAQLDKSGLPSDRFFAERPEGSVSTLKIQRTQQEDSAVYLCASSLLVKARLYGYTFGSGTRLTVV.

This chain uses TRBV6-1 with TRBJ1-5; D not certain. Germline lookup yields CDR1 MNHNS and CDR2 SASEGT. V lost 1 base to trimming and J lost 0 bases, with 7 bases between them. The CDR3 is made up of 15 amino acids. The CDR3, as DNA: TGTGCCAGCAGTGAAGGCAGTTATAGCAATCAGCCCCAGCATTTT. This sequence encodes CASSEGSYSNQPQHF.

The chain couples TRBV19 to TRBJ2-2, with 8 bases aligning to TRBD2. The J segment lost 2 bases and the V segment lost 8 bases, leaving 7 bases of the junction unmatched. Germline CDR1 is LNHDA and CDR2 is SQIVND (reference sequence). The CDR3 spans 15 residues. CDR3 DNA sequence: TGTGCCAGTCAGACCGGGACTAGAAACACCGGGGAGCTGTTTTTT. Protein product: CASQTGTRNTGELFF.

As DNA, the CDR3 is TGTGCCACCAGCAGAGATGGTTTAAGTCCAGGGGGAACTGAAGCTTTCTTT. Residues: CATSRDGLSPGGTEAFF. J is TRBJ1-1 and V is TRBV15; TRBD1 matches 7 bases. Looked up from germline, CDR1 is LNHNV and CDR2 is YYDKDF (reference sequence). The CDR3 extends over 17 amino acids. The ends lost 0 bases at V and 5 bases at J; junction bases unmatched: 12. Together with reference TRBV15 and TRBJ1-1, the CDR3 gives the full variable domain: DAMVIQNPRYQVTQFGKPVTLSCSQTLNHNVMYWYQQKSSQAPKLLFHYYDKDFNNEADTPDNFQSRRPNTSFCFLDIRSPGLGDTAMYLCATSRDGLSPGGTEAFFGQGTRLTVV.

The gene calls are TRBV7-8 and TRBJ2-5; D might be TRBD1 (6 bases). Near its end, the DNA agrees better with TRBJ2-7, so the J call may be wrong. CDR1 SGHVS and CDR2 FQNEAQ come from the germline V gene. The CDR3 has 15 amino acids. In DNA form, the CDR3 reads TGTGCCAGCAGCTTAGCATCCGGGACACCTTACGAGCAGTACTTC. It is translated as CASSLASGTPYEQYF.

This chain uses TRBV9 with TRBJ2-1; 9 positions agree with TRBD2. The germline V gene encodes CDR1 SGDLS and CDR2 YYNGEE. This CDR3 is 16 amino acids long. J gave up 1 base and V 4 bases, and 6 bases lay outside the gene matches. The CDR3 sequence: CASSPRGGQSYNEQFF. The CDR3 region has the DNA TGTGCCAGCAGCCCGCGGGGGGGCCAGTCCTACAATGAGCAGTTCTTC.